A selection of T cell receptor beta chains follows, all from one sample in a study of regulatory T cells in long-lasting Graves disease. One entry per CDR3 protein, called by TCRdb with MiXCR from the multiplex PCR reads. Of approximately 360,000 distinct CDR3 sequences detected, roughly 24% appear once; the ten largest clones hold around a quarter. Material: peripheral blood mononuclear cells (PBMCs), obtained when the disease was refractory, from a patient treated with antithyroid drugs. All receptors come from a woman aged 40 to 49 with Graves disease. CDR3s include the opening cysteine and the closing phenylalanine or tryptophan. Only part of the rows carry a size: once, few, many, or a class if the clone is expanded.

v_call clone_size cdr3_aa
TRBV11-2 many CASSLGGQGGEKLFF
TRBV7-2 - CASSPDHGEQYF
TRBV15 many CATSPWGSGNTIYF
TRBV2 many CASRVQAVSYEQYF
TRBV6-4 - CASSPRGGYSNQPQHF
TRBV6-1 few CASSPIDLQETQYF
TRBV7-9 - CASSFVRNNEQFF
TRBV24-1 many CATSGWIHRGGGEQYF
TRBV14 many CASSLNGGTQHF
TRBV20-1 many CSAPDRAGKTQYF
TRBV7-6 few CASSLYEHNQPQHF
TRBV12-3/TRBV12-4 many CASSLRRSGANVLTF
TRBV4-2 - CASSQDLGAGNDIQYF
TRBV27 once CASSPTLAGAYEQYF
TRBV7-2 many CASSFYKTGEQYF
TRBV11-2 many CASSFWAGTGELFF
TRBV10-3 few CAIGTGGNSPLHF
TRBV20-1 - CSARTGGLVSYEQYF
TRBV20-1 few CSARGGTGTGEQYF
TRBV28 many CASRRGTGDLEQPQHF
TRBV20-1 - CSARGTSGRAYNEQFF
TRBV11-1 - CASSLERGGLRTDTQYF
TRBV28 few CASSFEYGYTF
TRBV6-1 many CASRDSLWETQYF
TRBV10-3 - CAIGFKADQPQHF
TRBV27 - CASREGTTRNQPQHF
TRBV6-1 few CASSIFMNTEAFF
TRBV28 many CASRDRGKMNTEAFF
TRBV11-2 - CASSLAGLSSYEQYF
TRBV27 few CASSLSRWNLEAKNIQYF
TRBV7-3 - CASRPTSRGTGNTGELFF
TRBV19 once CASSSSSGTGELFF
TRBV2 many CASSILAGEGNEQFF
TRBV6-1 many CASSRYGQGTYEQYF
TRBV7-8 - CASSQRRNTEAFF
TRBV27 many CASSVRTRTNEKLFF
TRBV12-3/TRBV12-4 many CASSPRWGHQPQHF
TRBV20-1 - CSARDPPGGETQYF
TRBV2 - CASSVSRGRSTDTQYF
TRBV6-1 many CATSTGQQYF
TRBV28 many CASSLSLPGTATYEQYF
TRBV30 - CAWTGYRDGDYEQYF
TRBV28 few CASSIPSNEQFF
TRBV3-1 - CASSQAGAREAFF
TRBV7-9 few CASSLGQGFYNEQFF
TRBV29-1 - CSFRSGANVLTF
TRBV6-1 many CASSEAVELGANVLTF
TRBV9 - CASSVEQGLANEKLFF
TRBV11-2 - CASSLVGQGFFYEQYF
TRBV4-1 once CASSPLNHRGTATNEKLFF
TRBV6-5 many CASSYSFNQPQHF
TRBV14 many CASSQSGYGYTF
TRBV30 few CAWSSKRGGYTF
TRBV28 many CASSRTTWVEYF
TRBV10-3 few CASSYLGSPLHF
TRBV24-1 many CATSDGNTGELFF
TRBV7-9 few CASSPPPAGGSYEQYF
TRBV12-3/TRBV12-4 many CASSLAGAVEYEQYF